The 7 T cell receptor beta chains listed next were all sequenced from one sample in a study of blood T cell repertoires in COVID-19. The data were produced by immunoSEQ multiplex PCR, yet TCRdb's version contains in-frame clones alone and is incomplete. This table has over 130,000 clones, 84% appearing once. The sample comprised peripheral blood. The source of these receptors is a man between 65 and 85 years old with acute or convalescent COVID-19.

V usage is TRBV6-1 and J usage is TRBJ1-2, with unresolved D. The length of the CDR3 is 14 residues. Germline V gene sequence: CDR1 MNHNS, CDR2 SASEGT. Trimming took 3 bases from V and 4 from J, leaving 12 bases between them. The CDR3 is CASSDPRVGYGYTF. The CDR3 DNA reads as TGTGCCAGCAGTGACCCGCGGGTTGGCTATGGCTACACCTTC.

This chain links TRBV6-5 with TRBJ1-1; TRBD1 aligns across 7 bases. CDR1 and CDR2 (germline): MNHEY, SVGAGI. The CDR3 covers 15 residues. Germline trimming cut 2 bases from V and 5 bases from J; bases unmatched to any gene: 8. The CDR3 sequence: CASSYAAHRGTEAFF. The CDR3 DNA follows: TGTGCCAGCAGTTACGCCGCCCACAGGGGAACTGAAGCTTTCTTT.

This sequence joins TRBV2 and TRBJ1-2, with TRBD1 matching over 7 bases. This CDR3 has 14 amino acids. CDR1 SNHLY and CDR2 FYNNEI come from the germline V gene. V lost 6 bases to trimming and J lost 4 bases; unmatched junction nucleotides: 8. The CDR3 loop reads CASRETGRSYGYTF. The CDR3 bases are TGTGCCAGCAGAGAGACAGGGAGATCCTATGGCTACACCTTC.

V and J are TRBV5-1 and TRBJ1-4, with unresolved D. CDR1 and CDR2 from the germline V gene are SGHRS and YFSETQ. The CDR3 sequence is 15 residues long. V gave up 0 bases and J gave up 5 bases, with 11 bases separating them. The CDR3 DNA follows: TGCGCCAGCAGCTTGGTGGCAGGTTCCAATGAAAAACTGTTTTTT. It specifies CASSLVAGSNEKLFF.

This chain connects TRBV6-1 to TRBJ2-2, with 7 bases identical to TRBD1. Losses at the gene ends were 4 bases for V and 4 bases for J; bases not matched to a gene: 9. The germline V gene encodes CDR1 MNHNS and CDR2 SASEGT. This CDR3 region has 16 residues. Here the CDR3 DNA reads TGTGCCAGCAGTGTCCAGGGGGTCTCGGGCACCGGGGAGCTGTTTTTT. Its translation: CASSVQGVSGTGELFF.

V is TRBV28 and J is TRBJ2-7; D is unclear. V was cut by 8 bases and J by 2 bases, with 10 bases left in between. Germline assignment: CDR1 MDHEN and CDR2 SYDVKM. The CDR3 extends over 12 amino acids. The CDR3 loop reads CASGRQAYEQYF. The CDR3 nucleotides read TGTGCCAGCGGAAGGCAGGCCTACGAGCAGTACTTC.

The sample holds a few counts of this clone. The chain joins TRBV7-3 to TRBJ2-6; perhaps TRBD1 as D (5 bases). The V end lost 1 base, the J end lost 0 bases, and 13 bases lay between the germline ends. Germline V gene lookup returns CDR1 SGHTA and CDR2 FQGTGA. The CDR3 spans 18 residues. The CDR3 region is CASSLKGLSLSGANVLTF. CDR3 in DNA: TGTGCCAGCAGCTTAAAGGGGCTCTCTCTCTCTGGGGCCAACGTCCTGACTTTC.